These 18 T cell receptor beta chains were sequenced from one sample in a study of T cells in Graves' hyperthyroidism and ophthalmopathy (dated 2019 in TCRdb). The protocol used for the library was multiplex PCR. Sequencing was carried out with an Illumina HiSeq 2000. Amplification of TCR beta CDR3 regions was carried out from RNA transcripts. The TCR CDR3 was subjected to a first round of RT-PCR using the HTBI primer set and the Qiagen OneStep RT-PCR kit. In-frame beta chains were kept once TCRdb had trimmed the public reads at Q25 with fastp and called clones with MiXCR. Here each entry gathers all rows of one CDR3 protein and keeps the most common genes and DNA. The sample table records about 840,000 distinct CDR3 sequences; roughly 40% of these occur just once. The top ten constitute roughly 8.3% of the sample. Sequenced sample: blood. These receptors all come from a man aged 18 to 30 with Graves' hyperthyroidism.

The V and J genes are TRBV20-1 and TRBJ1-2; D is undetermined. Deletions cut 1 base from V and 8 bases from J, with 11 bases between. CDR1 and CDR2 from the germline V gene are DFQATT and SNEGSKA (reference sequence). This CDR3 has 12 residues. CDR3 in amino acids: CSARGTTNGYTF. The CDR3 DNA follows: TGCAGTGCTAGAGGGACTACAAACGGCTACACCTTC.

This sequence joins TRBV5-1 and TRBJ1-2; 7 nucleotides match TRBD1. J gave up 10 bases and V 0 bases, and 6 bases lay outside the gene matches. Germline CDR1 and CDR2: SGHRS and YFSETQ. CDR3 length: 13 amino acids. The CDR3 protein is CASSLGEGASYTF. CDR3 bases: TGCGCCAGCAGCTTGGGAGAGGGGGCCTCCTACACCTTC. Full variable domain (remainder filled in from reference TRBV5-1 and TRBJ1-2): KAGVTQTPRYLIKTRGQQVTLSCSPISGHRSVSWYQQTPGQGLQFLFEYFSETQRNKGNFPGRFSGRQFSNSRSEMNVSTLELGDSALYLCASSLGEGASYTFGSGTRLTVV.

This clonotype appeared many times. The V gene is TRBV7-9, the J gene TRBJ1-2; D gene ambiguous. This CDR3 has 14 amino acids. The germline V gene has CDR1 SEHNR and CDR2 FQNEAQ (reference sequence). Between the trimmed V and J ends, which lost 1 base and 2 bases, there was a span of 8 bases. The CDR3, as DNA: TGTGCCAGCAGCTTAGAAGGAAAGAACTATGGCTACACCTTC. It encodes CASSLEGKNYGYTF.

The chain recombines TRBV28 with TRBJ2-5, with 9 bases that match TRBD1. The V segment lost 1 base and the J segment 3 bases; nucleotides outside the gene matches: 9. The CDR3 runs 17 residues. Germline values: CDR1 MDHEN, CDR2 SYDVKM. For the CDR3, the DNA is TGTGCCAGCAGTTTATTACAAGGACAGGGGCTGGAAGAGACCCAGTACTTC. This sequence encodes CASSLLQGQGLEETQYF. The entire variable domain, with the rest obtained from reference TRBV28 and TRBJ2-5, is as follows: DVKVTQSSRYLVKRTGEKVFLECVQDMDHENMFWYRQDPGLGLRLIYFSYDVKMKEKGDIPEGYSVSREKKERFSLILESASTNQTSMYLCASSLLQGQGLEETQYFGPGTRLLVL.

This clonotype was observed once. The V and J genes are TRBV2 and TRBJ2-7; D could derive from TRBD1 or TRBD2 (5 bases each). The germline V and J ends were trimmed by 5 bases and 3 bases, with 14 bases remaining between them. The CDR3 consists of 14 residues. Germline CDR1 reads SNHLY; CDR2 reads FYNNEI. The CDR3 region has the DNA TGTGCCAGCAGTTACTCCGAGGGGTACTACGAGCAGTACTTC. As protein: CASSYSEGYYEQYF.

Turning to this clonotype: The junction and the germline gene differ at one end; a read error may be behind it. V is TRBV19 and J is TRBJ1-5; D possibly corresponds to TRBD1 (5 bases). CDR1 is LNHDA and CDR2 is SQIVND in the germline V gene (reference sequence). The CDR3 sequence is 15 residues long. The CDR3 loop is CASSVEGQGGQPQHF. CDR3 bases: TGTGCCAGTAGTGTAGAAGGCCAGGGAGGTCAGCCCCAGCATTTT.

The sample holds one count of this clonotype. The chain links TRBV13 to TRBJ2-7; D is possibly TRBD2 (6 bases). V lost 6 bases, J lost 5 bases, and 23 bases lay in between. The CDR3 extends over 16 amino acids. Looked up from germline, CDR1 is PRHDT and CDR2 is FYEKMQ (reference sequence). As DNA, the CDR3 is TGTGCCAGCAGTTCACCCCCAGGTGGAGGGCTGGACGAGCAGTACTTC. Translated: CASSSPPGGGLDEQYF. The full variable domain, completed using reference TRBV13 and TRBJ2-7, is AAGVIQSPRHLIKEKRETATLKCYPIPRHDTVYWYQQGPGQDPQFLISFYEKMQSDKGSIPDRFSAQQFSDYHSELNMSSLELGDSALYFCASSSPPGGGLDEQYFGPGTRLTVT.

Remarks on this clonotype: An end of the junction differs from the germline gene, which may be a read error. The CDR3 protein is CAGSVDGGFQPQHF. The DNA of the CDR3 is TGTGCCGGCAGCGTAGATGGGGGGTTCCAGCCCCAGCATTTT. The V call is TRBV9, the J call TRBJ1-5, with D possibly matching TRBD1 (5 bases). The CDR3 is made up of 14 amino acids. Germline lookup yields CDR1 SGDLS and CDR2 YYNGEE.

This clonotype was detected once. V usage is TRBV2 and J usage is TRBJ2-5; TRBD2 matches at 10 bases. The DNA end is more similar to TRBJ2-1, so the J call may be wrong. The CDR3 has 12 amino acids. Germline lookup yields CDR1 SNHLY and CDR2 FYNNEI. For the CDR3, the DNA is TGTGCCAGCAGCGGGACTAGCGCCGAGCAGTTCTTC. Its protein product is CASSGTSAEQFF.

About this clonotype: A much larger clone is a single base away; this may be a read error. The V and J genes are TRBV2 and TRBJ1-4; TRBD1 agrees at 10 bases. V lost 4 bases to trimming and J lost 7 bases; unmatched junction nucleotides: 6. Germline V gives CDR1 SNHLY, CDR2 FYNNEI. The CDR3 is made up of 15 amino acids. The CDR3: CASSGGQGKSEKLFF. In DNA form, the CDR3 reads TGTGCCAGCAGTGGGGGACAGGGGAAGAGTGAAAAACTGTTTTTT.

Ten or more counts support this clonotype. The CDR3 nucleotides read TGTGCCATCAGTGACCACGACGAGCAGTACTTC. Its translation: CAISDHDEQYF. The gene calls are TRBV10-3 and TRBJ2-7; no definite D call. This CDR3 comprises 11 residues. The V gene lost 3 bases and the J gene lost 5 bases, with 5 bases spanning the gap. Looked up from germline, CDR1 is ENHRY and CDR2 is SYGVKD.

Ten or more counts support this clonotype. CDR3 nucleotides: TGTGCCATCAGTGGGGACCAAGAGACCCAGTACTTC. Protein: CAISGDQETQYF. This chain uses TRBV10-3 with TRBJ2-5; D not resolved. Trimming stripped 4 bases from V and 0 bases from J, with 3 bases between. This CDR3 contains 12 residues. From germline, CDR1 is ENHRY and CDR2 SYGVKD.

This chain uses TRBV7-9 with TRBJ2-7; possibly TRBD1 for D (6 bases). Per the germline V gene, CDR1 is SEHNR and CDR2 is FQNEAQ (reference sequence). CDR3 length: 15 residues. The V end was cut by 5 bases, the J end by 3 bases, with 17 bases between. The CDR3 DNA reads as TGTGCCAGCAGCCAAGACTCCGGGACATTCTACGAGCAGTACTTC. Its translation is CASSQDSGTFYEQYF.

The genes are TRBV5-6 and TRBJ2-7, with 8 positions matching TRBD1. The CDR3 covers 12 residues. The germline V gene has CDR1 SGHDT and CDR2 YYEEEE. V lost 4 bases to trimming and J lost 6 bases; unmatched junction nucleotides: 3. CDR3 in amino acids: CASSQDRAEQYF. The CDR3 bases are TGTGCCAGCAGCCAGGACAGGGCCGAGCAGTACTTC.

The chain combines TRBV12-3 or TRBV12-4 with TRBJ1-3; TRBD1 is a possible D gene (6 bases). This CDR3 has 15 residues. Trimming left V 6 bases short and J 0 bases short, with 12 bases between. The CDR3 sequence is CASRRTATSGNTIYF. The DNA of the CDR3 is TGTGCCAGCAGACGGACAGCAACCTCTGGAAACACCATATATTTT.

The chain links TRBV9 to TRBJ1-1; tentative D call: TRBD1 (6 bases). The germline gives CDR1 SGDLS, CDR2 YYNGEE. The V gene lost 5 bases and the J gene lost 4 bases, with 21 bases spanning the gap. The CDR3 extends over 16 amino acids. CDR3 loop: CASSQIRPQGITEAFF. The CDR3 DNA is TGTGCCAGCAGTCAAATAAGACCGCAGGGGATCACTGAAGCTTTCTTT.

The genes are TRBV2 and TRBJ2-7; 8 nucleotides align to TRBD2. Germline V gene lookup returns CDR1 SNHLY and CDR2 FYNNEI. CDR3 length equals 14 residues. V lost 10 bases and J lost 2; bases outside the gene matches: 10. CDR3 protein: CATGRDFYPYEQYF. In nucleotides, the CDR3 is TGTGCCACCGGGAGGGACTTTTACCCCTACGAGCAGTACTTC.

The V gene is TRBV16, the J gene TRBJ1-4; tentative D call: TRBD1 (6 bases). V lost 4 bases and J lost 7, with 16 bases in between. Germline CDR1 is KGHSY and CDR2 is FQNENV. This CDR3 comprises 15 residues. The CDR3 here is CASSLRQGFGEKLFF. CDR3 in DNA: TGTGCCAGCAGCCTACGTCAGGGGTTTGGTGAAAAACTGTTTTTT.